A selection of T cell receptor beta chains follows, all from one sample in a study of T cell repertoires in cytomegalovirus infection. TCRdb ran MiXCR on the reads and lists one entry per CDR3 protein. The repertoire has about 310,000 distinct CDR3 sequences, 15% to 20% of them found once; the top ten carry around 11%. Specimen: PBMCs. These receptor sequences come from a human donor in good health (CMV status not recorded). Some clones in this sample may be carry-over from other donors' samples. Both conserved end residues are part of each CDR3. The D gene is left open where the match is weak. Only some rows state a clone size, as once, few, many or a class for expanded clones.

TRBJ2-2 | - | TRBV5-5 | many | CASSLEESRAANTGELFF | TGTGCCAGCAGCTTGGAAGAGTCCAGGGCCGCGAACACCGGGGAGCTGTTTTTT
TRBJ2-4 | - | TRBV10-3 | few | CAISERGEGTLDF | TGTGCCATCAGTGAGAGGGGGGAGGGAACCCTGGACTTC
TRBJ1-2 | TRBD1 | TRBV18 | few | CASSPQGQGNGYTF | TGTGCCAGCTCACCACAGGGACAGGGAAATGGCTACACCTTC
TRBJ1-1 | - | TRBV4-3 | - | CASSHLDRRDTEAFF | TGCGCCAGCAGCCATTTGGACAGAAGAGACACTGAAGCTTTCTTT
TRBJ2-2 | - | TRBV25-1 | many | CASSAGEAGELFF | TGTGCCAGCAGTGCTGGGGAGGCCGGGGAGCTGTTTTTT
TRBJ2-1 | - | TRBV28 | few | CASSLAGISNEQFF | TGTGCCAGCAGTTTAGCGGGGATTTCCAATGAGCAGTTCTTC
TRBJ1-5 | TRBD1 | TRBV28 | - | CASSLWQGAGNQPQHF | TGTGCCAGCAGTTTATGGCAGGGGGCTGGCAATCAGCCCCAGCATTTT
TRBJ2-5 | - | TRBV5-6 | - | CASSFGSYAETQYF | TGTGCCAGCAGCTTCGGCTCGTACGCCGAGACCCAGTACTTC
TRBJ1-5 | TRBD1 | TRBV6-1 | few | CASSEEGAQPQHF | TGTGCCAGCAGTGAAGAGGGGGCCCAGCCCCAGCATTTT
TRBJ2-7 | - | TRBV28 | - | CASRVGSYEQYF | TGTGCCAGCAGGGTGGGGTCCTACGAGCAGTACTTC
TRBJ2-7 | - | TRBV23-1 | - | CASGDTYEQYF | TGCGCCAGCGGGGACACCTACGAGCAGTACTTC
TRBJ1-5 | - | TRBV12-3/TRBV12-4 | many | CASRDSYSNQPQHF | TGTGCCAGCAGGGACAGCTACAGCAATCAGCCCCAGCATTTT
TRBJ2-3 | TRBD2 | TRBV12-3/TRBV12-4 | many | CATGLAGGRSGDTQYF | TGTGCCACGGGACTAGCGGGGGGGCGATCGGGGGATACGCAGTATTTT
TRBJ1-1 | - | TRBV20-1 | - | CSAADSGGETEAFF | TGCAGTGCGGCAGACAGCGGGGGAGAAACTGAAGCTTTCTTT
TRBJ2-7 | - | TRBV6-1 | - | CASSYTWDRSSYEQYF | TGTGCCAGCAGTTATACTTGGGACCGAAGCTCCTACGAGCAGTACTTC
TRBJ1-5 | - | TRBV2 | - | CASRRDYSNQPQHF | TGTGCCAGCAGGAGAGACTATAGCAATCAGCCCCAGCATTTT
TRBJ2-2 | - | TRBV19 | - | CASRRSTGTGELFF | TGTGCCAGTAGACGGTCTACAGGAACCGGGGAGCTGTTTTTT
TRBJ1-4 | - | TRBV7-6 | - | CASSPDSHDNEKLFF | TGTGCCAGCAGCCCAGACAGCCACGACAATGAAAAACTGTTTTTT